Listed here are 25 T cell receptor beta chains from one sample, sequenced in a study of identical twins. TCRdb called the 5' RACE reads again in MiXCR, with one record for every CDR3 protein. The data show fewer than 250,000 distinct CDR3 sequences, around 8.1% seen once. This same sample was also taken into another study, of yellow fever vaccine responses in identical twins.

Material: memory (CD45RO+) T cells sorted from blood. These receptor sequences come from a woman aged 18-35 years in good health.

This clonotype turned up a few times. This chain joins TRBV27 and TRBJ2-5; 7 nucleotides line up with TRBD1. Looked up from germline, CDR1 is MNHEY and CDR2 is SMNVEV (reference sequence). Unmatched junction bases numbered 8, after V lost 0 bases and J lost 1 base. This CDR3 contains 17 residues. In nucleotides, the CDR3 is TGTGCCAGCAGTTTATCTGGTCCGTGGGACAGCCAAGAGACCCAGTACTTC. Translating gives CASSLSGPWDSQETQYF.

This clonotype showed up many times. V gene TRBV4-1 combines with J gene TRBJ2-3; perhaps D is TRBD1 or TRBD2 (5 bases each). Germline V CDR1 and CDR2: MGHRA, YSYEKL. V dropped 1 base and J dropped 2 bases, with 13 bases sitting between them. This CDR3 has 16 amino acids. The CDR3 DNA is TGCGCCAGCAGCCAAGGGGACCCACTCTCCACAGATACGCAGTATTTT. As protein: CASSQGDPLSTDTQYF.

This clonotype occurred a few times. V usage is TRBV12-3 or TRBV12-4 and J usage is TRBJ1-2; perhaps TRBD1 as D (6 bases). V was pared by 5 bases and J by 8 bases, with 21 bases between. This CDR3 comprises 15 residues. The CDR3 DNA follows: TGTGCCAGCAGTCGGACCAGGGGAATAATCGGCGGCTACACCTTC. It codes for CASSRTRGIIGGYTF.

Comments on this clonotype: A much larger clone sits a single nucleotide away, making a read error possible. The chain uses TRBV6-2 or TRBV6-3 and TRBJ2-7; 7 bases are a match to TRBD1. This CDR3 has 15 amino acids. Germline V CDR1 and CDR2: MNHEY, SVGEGT. CDR3 coding DNA: TGTGCCAGCAGTTACGGACAGGACAGCTCCTACGGGCAGTACTTC. This encodes CASSYGQDSSYGQYF.

This clonotype was counted a few times. This chain uses TRBV20-1 with TRBJ2-7; D call uncertain. V was shortened by 3 bases and J by 0 bases, with 9 bases between the two germline ends. CDR1 is DFQATT, CDR2 SNEGSKA, per germline (reference sequence). This CDR3 has 13 residues. The DNA of the CDR3 is TGCAGTGCTAGTTTGCTGAGCTCCTACGAGCAGTACTTC. Translation gives CSASLLSSYEQYF.

This clonotype was counted only a few times. The chain combines TRBV20-1 with TRBJ2-2; D gene ambiguous. Trimming took 1 base from V and 0 from J, leaving 9 bases between them. This CDR3 comprises 15 residues. CDR1 and CDR2 from the germline V gene are DFQATT and SNEGSKA (reference sequence). CDR3 amino acids: CSARVGNSNTGELFF. The CDR3 region has the DNA TGCAGTGCTAGAGTCGGAAATTCGAACACCGGGGAGCTGTTTTTT.

In its sample, this clonotype was seen a few times. This chain joins TRBV6-4 and TRBJ2-6; TRBD1 or TRBD2 may be the D gene (5 bases each). The germline CDR1 and CDR2 sequences are MRHNA and SNTAGT. V lost 2 bases and J lost 0, with 11 bases in between. This CDR3 spans 17 amino acids. The CDR3 region is CASSDRGSGSGANVLTF. Here the CDR3 DNA reads TGTGCCAGCAGTGACCGGGGCTCGGGCTCTGGGGCCAACGTCCTGACTTTC.

This clonotype showed up many times. The chain couples TRBV29-1 to TRBJ2-2, with a possible D match to TRBD1 (5 bases). Trimming shortened V by 7 bases and J by 3 bases, and 9 bases separated the two germline ends. This CDR3 has 12 amino acids. Germline V gene sequence: CDR1 SQVTM, CDR2 ANQGSEA. This chain's CDR3 is CSGSTDTGELFF. DNA for the CDR3: TGCAGCGGCTCGACAGACACCGGGGAGCTGTTTTTT.

This clonotype has ten or more counts. The chain recombines TRBV6-5 with TRBJ2-4; the match to TRBD2 covers 10 bases. The CDR3 length is 14 residues. V dropped 6 bases and J dropped 5; count of bases not matched to a gene: 4. Germline values: CDR1 MNHEY, CDR2 SVGAGI. DNA for the CDR3: TGTGCCAGCAGAAACGGACTAGCGGAAAACATTCAGTACTTC. Translation gives CASRNGLAENIQYF.

In its sample, this clonotype was seen a few times. This chain uses TRBV7-6 with TRBJ2-3; 14 bases are a match to TRBD2. V lost 3 bases to trimming and J lost 3 bases; unmatched junction nucleotides: 14. Germline V gives CDR1 SGHVS, CDR2 FNYEAQ. The CDR3 is 20 amino acids. The CDR3 reads CASSFRGTSGSRGWTDTQYF. The CDR3 bases are TGTGCCAGCAGCTTCCGTGGGACTAGCGGGAGCCGAGGATGGACAGATACGCAGTATTTT.

This clonotype was detected only a few times. The chain has TRBV24-1 and TRBJ1-5; 9 bases map to TRBD1. This CDR3 contains 15 residues. Germline assignment: CDR1 KGHDR and CDR2 SFDVKD. Unmatched junction bases numbered 6, after V lost 4 bases and J lost 6 bases. The DNA for the CDR3 is TGTGCCACCAGTGAGTCGGGACAGGGAAGTCAGCCCCAGCATTTT. This encodes CATSESGQGSQPQHF.

This clonotype came up a few times. This sequence joins TRBV20-1 and TRBJ2-3, with 7 bases lining up with TRBD2. From germline, CDR1 is DFQATT and CDR2 SNEGSKA (reference sequence). This CDR3 contains 15 residues. After removal of 5 bases from V and 5 bases from J, the junction contained 13 bases not matched to a gene. CDR3 region: CSALRLARSLDTQYF. Here the CDR3 DNA reads TGCAGTGCTCTGAGACTAGCAAGGTCCCTAGATACGCAGTATTTT.

This clonotype has a count of ten or more. The chain joins TRBV7-8 to TRBJ2-7, with D tentatively TRBD1 (6 bases). Trimming stripped 4 bases from V and 7 bases from J, with 14 bases between. This CDR3 has 13 amino acids. Per germline, CDR1 SGHVS and CDR2 FQNEAQ. The CDR3 DNA is TGTGCCAGCAGCTACTCACAGGGCTCGGAGCAGTACTTC. This encodes CASSYSQGSEQYF.

This clonotype was counted a few times. The chain has TRBV6-1 and TRBJ2-2; 8 nucleotides agree with TRBD2. The CDR3 loop spans 15 amino acids. Germline V gene lookup returns CDR1 MNHNS and CDR2 SASEGT. V was clipped by 4 bases and J by 0 bases; unmatched bases: 1. Here the CDR3 reads CASSGGLANTGELFF. DNA for the CDR3: TGTGCCAGCAGTGGGGGACTAGCGAACACCGGGGAGCTGTTTTTT.

Comment on this clonotype: In this CDR3 the conserved last residue, phenylalanine or tryptophan, is missing, so a read error is likely. The DNA is left out, because the CDR3 cannot be placed on it with certainty; the CDR3 is given as TCRdb lists it. The chain links TRBV5-6 to TRBJ2-1; TRBD1, as called in the table, went unchecked against the DNA. The CDR3 is 16 amino acids long, termini counted. The germline V gene encodes CDR1 SGHDT and CDR2 YYEEEE. The CDR3 is CASSLLRGTKANEQSQ.

This clonotype was detected a few times. The chain joins TRBV5-1 to TRBJ2-7, with D tentatively TRBD1 (6 bases). The germline CDR1 and CDR2 sequences are SGHRS and YFSETQ. V lost 4 bases and J lost 3, with 11 bases in between. CDR3 size: 13 residues. CDR3 sequence: CASSRDINYEQYF. DNA for the CDR3: TGCGCCAGCAGCCGGGACATTAACTACGAGCAGTACTTC.

This clonotype has only a few counts. J is TRBJ1-3 and V is TRBV12-3 or TRBV12-4; D not resolved. V gave up 6 bases and J gave up 0 bases, with 9 bases separating them. This CDR3 is 14 amino acids long. The CDR3 spells CASSLGDSGNTIYF. In DNA, the CDR3 is TGTGCCAGCAGCCTCGGAGACTCTGGAAACACCATATATTTT.

On this clonotype itself: This clone may be a read error of a much larger clone one base away. V usage is TRBV3-1 and J usage is TRBJ2-7; TRBD1 matches 7 bases. The junction had 13 bases not matched to a gene; V was cut back by 8 bases and J by 3 bases. Per germline, CDR1 LGHDT and CDR2 YNNKEL (reference sequence). This CDR3 spans 15 amino acids. This CDR3 reads CASCSSRQGNYEQYF. The CDR3 DNA is TGTGCCAGCTGCTCCTCCCGACAGGGAAACTACGAGCAGTACTTC.

This clonotype came up a few times. This sequence joins TRBV20-1 and TRBJ1-3; D is unresolved. This CDR3 is built from 13 residues. Between the trimmed V and J ends, which lost 3 bases and 4 bases, there was a span of 10 bases. The germline V gene has CDR1 DFQATT and CDR2 SNEGSKA (reference sequence). CDR3 amino acids: CSASDSGGNTIYF. For the CDR3, the DNA is TGCAGTGCTAGTGACTCAGGCGGAAACACCATATATTTT.

This clonotype was seen at least ten times. V and J are TRBV5-5 and TRBJ2-5; TRBD2 might be the D (5 bases). In germline, CDR1 is SGHKS, CDR2 YYEKEE (reference sequence). Trimming shortened V by 2 bases and J by 3 bases, and 11 bases separated the two germline ends. The CDR3 sequence is 14 residues long. The CDR3 DNA sequence: TGTGCCAGCAGCTTCCAAGCGGAAAAAGAGACCCAGTACTTC. Translating gives CASSFQAEKETQYF.

This clonotype was found many times. Here the CDR3 reads CSFRDRVNEQYF. In DNA form, the CDR3 reads TGCAGCTTCCGGGACAGAGTTAACGAGCAGTACTTC. The chain links TRBV29-1 to TRBJ2-7; the match to TRBD1 covers 7 bases. The CDR3 spans 12 residues. Germline CDR1 is SQVTM and CDR2 is ANQGSEA. V shed 8 bases, J shed 5 bases, and the junction held 9 bases outside the gene matches.

The table lists this clonotype with a few counts. One end of the junction varies from germline; a read error may be responsible. The chain combines TRBV7-9 with TRBJ1-1; 9 nucleotides match TRBD1. The germline V gene encodes CDR1 SEHNR and CDR2 FQNEAQ (reference sequence). The CDR3 sequence is 14 residues long. CDR3 residues: CTGKGTGPNTEAFF. As DNA, the CDR3 is TGCACCGGGAAGGGGACAGGGCCGAACACTGAAGCTTTCTTT.

In this sample, this clonotype turned up a few times. The CDR3 bases are TGTGCCAGCAGTTTGACCCCTCGAGGCACAGATACGCAGTATTTT. Its protein product is CASSLTPRGTDTQYF. This chain connects TRBV27 to TRBJ2-3; no firm D call. The CDR3 sequence is 15 residues long. The V and J ends lost 3 bases and 1 base respectively, with 11 bases between them. Germline loops: CDR1 MNHEY, CDR2 SMNVEV (reference sequence).

The V gene is TRBV12-3 or TRBV12-4, the J gene TRBJ2-3; the match to TRBD2 covers 11 bases. There are 15 residues in the CDR3. V was clipped by 5 bases and J by 2 bases; unmatched bases: 3. As DNA, the CDR3 is TGTGCCAGCAGTCGTAGCGGGAGGGCCACAGATACGCAGTATTTT. Amino acids: CASSRSGRATDTQYF.

V gene TRBV28 combines with J gene TRBJ2-5; TRBD2 agrees at 7 bases. The CDR3 extends over 14 amino acids. The germline gives CDR1 MDHEN, CDR2 SYDVKM. The V and J ends lost 3 bases and 7 bases, in that order; junction bases with no gene match: 8. The CDR3 reads CASSLGGYQGTQYF. The DNA for the CDR3 is TGTGCCAGCAGTTTGGGGGGGTACCAGGGGACCCAGTACTTC. The complete variable domain, with remaining parts taken from reference TRBV28 and TRBJ2-5, reads DVKVTQSSRYLVKRTGEKVFLECVQDMDHENMFWYRQDPGLGLRLIYFSYDVKMKEKGDIPEGYSVSREKKERFSLILESASTNQTSMYLCASSLGGYQGTQYFGPGTRLLVL.